These 19 T cell receptor beta chains were all obtained from the same sample, sequenced in a study of T cell responses to AZD1222 COVID-19 vaccine listed by TCRdb under 2021. Receptors were amplified or captured by the immunoSEQ multiplex PCR assay. TCRdb mirrors the immuneACCESS table, restricted to in-frame sequences. Some clones are absent from its copies; in checked studies, under half trace to an unresolved V gene, and the reason for the others is unknown. The sample has 180,000 or so clones on record, about 91% of them singletons. The ten top clones hold 1% to 1.5% of the sample. Sample time point, as interpreted from the label and publication: about 28 days (+/-7) after the second vaccine dose. The sample in question was peripheral blood, obtained 28 days after the second AZD1222 dose. These receptors originate from an adult who received the AZD1222 COVID-19 vaccine.

This clone appeared a few times. Other DNA sequences of this sample code for an identical CDR3. The chain carries TRBV28 and TRBJ1-5, with D unclear. The CDR3 runs to 13 residues. From germline, CDR1 is MDHEN and CDR2 SYDVKM. V was clipped by 5 bases and J by 1 base, with 6 bases between them. The DNA for the CDR3 is TGTGCCAGCAGTCTAGACAGCAATCAGCCCCAGCATTTT. This translates into CASSLDSNQPQHF.

The rearrangement joins TRBV6-2 or TRBV6-3 to TRBJ2-5; 7 bases are a match to TRBD2. Germline lookup yields CDR1 MNHEY and CDR2 SVGEGT. The CDR3 contains 16 residues. Unmatched junction bases numbered 12, after V lost 3 bases and J lost 5 bases. In DNA, the CDR3 is TGTGCCAGCAGTTATGAGCCGACTAGCTTGGTCGAGACCCAGTACTTC. This translates into CASSYEPTSLVETQYF.

V and J are TRBV5-6 and TRBJ1-2; the D gene is possibly TRBD1 (6 bases). CDR1 and CDR2 (germline): SGHDT, YYEEEE. V was cut by 5 bases and J by 3 bases, with 14 bases left in between. This CDR3 comprises 14 residues. CDR3 protein: CASRHDTGYYGYTF. The CDR3 DNA reads TGTGCCAGCAGACATGATACAGGGTACTATGGCTACACCTTC.

This clone was found a few times. The rearrangement links TRBV11-3 to TRBJ1-2, with D perhaps matching TRBD1 (6 bases). V gave up 11 bases and J gave up 4 bases, with 14 bases separating them. Germline V gene lookup returns CDR1 SGHNT and CDR2 YENEEA. The length of the CDR3 is 12 residues. For the CDR3, the DNA is TGTGCCCCCAACGGACAGTCCTATGGCTACACCTTC. Its translation: CAPNGQSYGYTF.

The rearrangement joins TRBV29-1 to TRBJ2-3, with a tentative D call TRBD1 (6 bases). V was shortened by 4 bases and J by 3 bases, with 17 bases between the two germline ends. The CDR3 has 15 residues. From germline, CDR1 is SQVTM and CDR2 ANQGSEA. For the CDR3, the DNA is TGCAGCGTTGTTGCAGGGGTAGCTTGGACAGATACGCAGTATTTT. The encoded protein is CSVVAGVAWTDTQYF.

The rearrangement uses TRBV4-2 and TRBJ2-2, with D possibly being TRBD2 (5 bases). CDR1 LGHNA and CDR2 YNFKEQ come from the germline V gene. The germline V and J ends were trimmed by 4 bases and 0 bases, with 12 bases remaining between them. This CDR3 spans 16 amino acids. The CDR3 bases are TGTGCCAGCAGCCCTTTAGCGTTCGCGAACACCGGGGAGCTGTTTTTT. Amino acids: CASSPLAFANTGELFF.

This chain joins TRBV11-2 and TRBJ2-1, with 12 bases aligning to TRBD2. V shed 0 bases and J 7 bases; nucleotides not matched to a gene: 7. This CDR3 has 17 residues. CDR1 SGHAT and CDR2 FQNNGV come from the germline V gene. The CDR3 DNA reads TGTGCCAGCAGCTTAGATGAGCCTAGCGGGGGGGAAAATGAGCAGTTCTTC. This encodes CASSLDEPSGGENEQFF.

The CDR3 nucleotides are TGCAGTGCTTTAACTGAAGCTTTCTTT. This encodes CSALTEAFF. The chain recombines TRBV20-1 with TRBJ1-1; D unresolved. The V gene lost 5 bases and the J gene lost 5 bases, with 3 bases spanning the gap. The CDR3 loop spans 9 amino acids. Germline V CDR1 and CDR2: DFQATT, SNEGSKA (reference sequence).

The chain recombines TRBV3-1 (or the pseudogene TRBV3-2) with TRBJ1-2; D remains unclear. CDR1 and CDR2 from the germline V gene are LGHDT and YNNKEL (reference sequence). V was clipped by 2 bases and J by 4 bases, with 11 bases between them. The CDR3 is 14 residues long. CDR3 sequence (DNA): TGTGCCAGCAGCCAACGCAGGCCGCTCTATGGCTACACCTTC. It yields the protein CASSQRRPLYGYTF.

This chain links TRBV10-2 with TRBJ1-5; D is perhaps TRBD1 (6 bases). V was clipped by 2 bases and J by 7 bases, with 12 bases between them. The length of the CDR3 is 14 residues. Germline V gene sequence: CDR1 WSHSY, CDR2 SAAADI. The CDR3 loop reads CASSEIGTGQPQHF. The CDR3 bases are TGCGCCAGCAGTGAGATAGGTACAGGGCAGCCCCAGCATTTT.

The chain links TRBV29-1 to TRBJ1-2; TRBD1 might be the D (5 bases). The CDR3 totals 14 residues. From germline, CDR1 is SQVTM and CDR2 ANQGSEA. V lost 0 bases and J lost 0, with 8 bases in between. The CDR3 nucleotides are TGCAGCGTTGAAGAAGTGGGGGCTAACTATGGCTACACCTTC. Translation gives CSVEEVGANYGYTF.

The chain carries TRBV20-1 and TRBJ2-5; no clear D gene. CDR1 and CDR2 (germline): DFQATT, SNEGSKA (reference sequence). Trimming cost V 7 bases and J 4 bases, with 10 bases left between them. The CDR3 is 11 residues long. The CDR3 reads CSDKFLETQYF. The CDR3 bases are TGCAGTGATAAATTTCTAGAGACCCAGTACTTC.

The V gene is TRBV3-1 (or the pseudogene TRBV3-2), the J gene TRBJ1-3; D unclear. The CDR3 sequence is 13 residues long. V lost 1 base to trimming and J lost 0 bases, with 1 base between them. The germline gives CDR1 LGHDT, CDR2 YNNKEL (reference sequence). The DNA of the CDR3 is TGTGCCAGCAGCCAAGTCTCTGGAAACACCATATATTTT. This sequence encodes CASSQVSGNTIYF.

V and J are TRBV6-2 or TRBV6-3 and TRBJ2-7, with D unresolved. The CDR3 runs 11 residues. Trimming took off 4 bases at V and 2 bases at J, with 3 bases between the two ends. Per the germline V gene, CDR1 is MNHEY and CDR2 is SVGEGT. CDR3 sequence: CASSSTYEQYF. In DNA, the CDR3 is TGTGCCAGCAGTTCCACCTACGAGCAGTACTTC.

The rearrangement links TRBV7-2 to TRBJ1-2; 8 positions match TRBD1. This CDR3 spans 14 amino acids. The trim removed 1 base at V and 7 bases at J, leaving 5 bases unmatched. The germline gives CDR1 SGHTA, CDR2 FQGNSA. CDR3 loop: CASSLGSDRGGYTF. In DNA, the CDR3 is TGTGCCAGCAGCTTAGGGAGTGACAGGGGTGGCTACACCTTC.

The chain employs TRBV3-1 (or the pseudogene TRBV3-2) and TRBJ1-1, with D unresolved. Trimming stripped 5 bases from V and 6 bases from J, with 13 bases between. This CDR3 spans 13 amino acids. CDR1 LGHDT and CDR2 YNNKEL come from the germline V gene (reference sequence). Here the CDR3 reads CASSRPASAEAFF. CDR3 DNA sequence: TGTGCCAGCAGCAGGCCAGCCTCAGCTGAAGCTTTCTTT.

The V and J genes are TRBV14 and TRBJ1-6; no reliable D call. With 1 base removed from V and 11 bases from J, the gap between germline ends came to 15 bases. Germline V gene lookup returns CDR1 SGHDN and CDR2 FVKESK. This CDR3 spans 15 amino acids. CDR3 in DNA: TGTGCCAGCAGCCAAGGGCTAAGGGCAAGGGCACCCCTCCACTTT. It is translated as CASSQGLRARAPLHF.

This sequence joins TRBV6-5 and TRBJ2-1; D is unresolved. Trimming cost V 6 bases and J 4 bases, with 10 bases left between them. The germline gives CDR1 MNHEY, CDR2 SVGAGI. CDR3 size: 13 residues. CDR3 nucleotides: TGTGCCAGCAGCCAAGGCTTTTACAATGAGCAGTTCTTC. Translation gives CASSQGFYNEQFF.

The genes are TRBV19 and TRBJ1-5; tentatively, D is TRBD1 (5 bases). The CDR3 runs 16 residues. Germline-derived CDR1 and CDR2 are LNHDA and SQIVND (reference sequence). V was cut by 3 bases and J by 7 bases, with 19 bases left in between. The CDR3 coding sequence is TGTGCCAGTAGTATCAGGACACCCCTAGCTCGACAGCCCCAGCATTTT. The encoded protein is CASSIRTPLARQPQHF.